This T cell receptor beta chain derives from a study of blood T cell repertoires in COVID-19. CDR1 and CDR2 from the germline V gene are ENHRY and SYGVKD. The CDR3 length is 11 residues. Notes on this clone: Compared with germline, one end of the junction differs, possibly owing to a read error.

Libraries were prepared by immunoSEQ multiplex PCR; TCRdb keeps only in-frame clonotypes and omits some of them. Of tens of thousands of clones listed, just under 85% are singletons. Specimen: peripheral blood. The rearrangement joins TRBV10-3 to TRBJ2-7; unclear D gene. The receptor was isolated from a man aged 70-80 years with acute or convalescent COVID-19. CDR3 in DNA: TGTGCCATCAGTGTCTCCTCCGAGCAGTACTTC. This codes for CAISVSSEQYF.